A selection of T cell receptor beta chains follows, all from one sample in a study of T cells in Graves' hyperthyroidism and ophthalmopathy. TCRdb processed the multiplex PCR reads anew with MiXCR; each CDR3 protein has one entry. The sample lists a few hundred thousand distinct CDR3 sequences, approximately 14% occurring once. Sequenced sample: blood. The receptors come from a woman aged 18-30 years with Graves' hyperthyroidism. Both conserved end residues are part of each CDR3. Fields, in order: J gene, clone size, V gene, D gene, CDR3 DNA, CDR3 protein. A D gene is named only where the DNA matches it firmly. Some rows have no size entry. The others give once, few or many, or a class for an expanded clone.

TRBJ1-4 . TRBV20-1 TRBD1 TGCAGTGCTAGAGATCCGACAGGGGGCGCGTCAGGTAAACTGTTTTTT CSARDPTGGASGKLFF
TRBJ2-3 many TRBV20-1 TRBD2 TGCAGTGCTAGAGAAAGCGGGGGGCTGACGCAGTATTTT CSARESGGLTQYF
TRBJ2-7 few TRBV29-1 . TGCAGCGTTGAGCAAGGGAACGAGCAGTACTTC CSVEQGNEQYF
TRBJ2-5 . TRBV10-1 TRBD1 TGCGCCAGCAGTGATACCAGGGGGCAAGAGACCCAGTACTTC CASSDTRGQETQYF
TRBJ2-3 few TRBV7-2 . TGTGCCAGCAGCAACGGGTATACGCAGTATTTT CASSNGYTQYF
TRBJ2-5 many TRBV20-1 . TGCAGTGTGCGGGAAGAGACCCAGTACTTC CSVREETQYF
TRBJ1-5 . TRBV20-1 TRBD1 TGCAGTGCTAGTACCGGGACAGGGCGCAATCAGCCCCAGCATTTT CSASTGTGRNQPQHF
TRBJ2-1 many TRBV6-1 TRBD2 TGTGCCAGCAGTACCCTGGGGGTTAGCGGGGGTCCACGGCAGTTCTTC CASSTLGVSGGPRQFF
TRBJ2-1 few TRBV10-3 TRBD2 TGTGCCATCAGTGAGGTGGGAGGGCGCTCCTACAATGAGCAGTTCTTC CAISEVGGRSYNEQFF
TRBJ2-4 many TRBV2 . TGTGCCAGCAGTGACAGGCTAGCCAAAAACATTCAGTACTTC CASSDRLAKNIQYF
TRBJ2-2 many TRBV5-1 TRBD2 TGCGCCAGCAGCCCGCATTGGAGTGGTAGCGGGGGTAACACCGGGGAGCTGTTTTTT CASSPHWSGSGGNTGELFF
TRBJ1-1 few TRBV7-2 TRBD1 TGTGCCAGCAGCGCGGACAGGGTGAACACTAAAGCTTTCTTT CASSADRVNTKAFF
TRBJ2-7 few TRBV14 . TGTGCCAGCAGCCAAGTTCATGGACCCGAGTTCTACGAGCAGTACTTC CASSQVHGPEFYEQYF
TRBJ2-3 many TRBV28 . TGTGCCAGCAAGGAGCGGCCCAGCACAGATACGCAGTATTTT CASKERPSTDTQYF
TRBJ1-1 many TRBV20-1 . TGCAGTGCCCGTATTCTGAACACTGAAGCTTTCTTT CSARILNTEAFF
TRBJ1-1 many TRBV12-3/TRBV12-4 TRBD1 TGTGCCAGCAGGAATACAGGGGGCCTGGGGAACACTGAAGCTTTCTTT CASRNTGGLGNTEAFF
TRBJ1-2 many TRBV11-2 . TGTGCCAGCAGCTCCTCCTCGGTAAACTATGGCTACACCTTC CASSSSSVNYGYTF
TRBJ2-3 many TRBV4-1 . TGCGCCAGCAGCCAAGATCTTTCCCCAGATACGCAGTATTTT CASSQDLSPDTQYF
TRBJ2-5 many TRBV29-1 TRBD2 TGCAGCGTTGCCGCCTGGCTAGACAGCGGGGCGCTGCAAGAGACCCAGTACTTC CSVAAWLDSGALQETQYF
TRBJ2-2 . TRBV7-2 . TGTGCCAGCAGCCAGGCTGGGCGGGCCGGGGAGCTGTTTTTT CASSQAGRAGELFF
TRBJ1-1 many TRBV12-3/TRBV12-4 TRBD1 TGTGCCAGCAGTTATCAGACAGGGGCCACTGAAGCTTTCTTT CASSYQTGATEAFF
TRBJ2-7 many TRBV27 . TGTGCCAGCAGTCCCCCCTCCTACGAGCAGTACTTC CASSPPSYEQYF
TRBJ1-5 few TRBV19 TRBD1 TGTGCCAGTAGTAGGGACAGGGTTTGGAATCAGCCCCAGCATTTT CASSRDRVWNQPQHF
TRBJ1-5 . TRBV28 TRBD1 TGTGCCAGCAGTGCGGGACAGCCCCTCCGGGCGAGCAATCAGCCCCAGCATTTT CASSAGQPLRASNQPQHF
TRBJ1-1 . TRBV6-1 . TGTGCCAGCAGCAGGGCGACGAACACTGAAGCTTTCTTT CASSRATNTEAFF
TRBJ1-2 . TRBV29-1 TRBD1 TGCAGCGTTGAAGGGACAGGGTTTAGGAACTATGGCTACACCTTC CSVEGTGFRNYGYTF
TRBJ2-7 many TRBV20-1 TRBD2 TGCAGTGCCCGCAGCGGGGCTAGCTCCTACGAGCAGTACTTC CSARSGASSYEQYF
TRBJ2-2 many TRBV5-1 . TGCGCCAGCAGCTCTGTGAGGGGCCGAGGCGGGGAGCTGTTTTTT CASSSVRGRGGELFF
TRBJ1-2 many TRBV5-6 TRBD1 TGTGCCAGCAGCGAAACAGGGGGCGCTGGCTATGGCTACACCTTC CASSETGGAGYGYTF
TRBJ1-6 . TRBV4-1 . TGCGCCAGCAGGAACAGGGCGTGGCCCCAAACGAATTCACCCCTCCACTTT CASRNRAWPQTNSPLHF
TRBJ2-1 . TRBV6-1 TRBD1 TGTGCCAGCAGTGAACCGGGACAGGGATACAATGAGCAGTTCTTC CASSEPGQGYNEQFF
TRBJ2-1 . TRBV27 TRBD2 TGTGCCAGCAGTTCCTCGGGACTAGCGGGAGGGTACAATGAGCAGTTCTTC CASSSSGLAGGYNEQFF
TRBJ2-2 many TRBV12-3/TRBV12-4 . TGTGCCAGCAGTTTTGGAGGAAAGAACACCGGGGAGCTGTTTTTT CASSFGGKNTGELFF
TRBJ1-2 few TRBV6-1 . TGTGCCAGCAGTAAAACGGATACCTATGGCTACACCTTC CASSKTDTYGYTF
TRBJ1-2 many TRBV24-1 . TGTGCCACCAGTGACCCATGGACCCCTGGCTATGGCTACACCTTC CATSDPWTPGYGYTF
TRBJ2-7 many TRBV20-1 . TGCAGTGCTAGACGTACCAGGAACCCGGACTCCTACGAGCAGTACTTC CSARRTRNPDSYEQYF
TRBJ2-1 . TRBV15 TRBD2 TGTGCCACCAGCAGAGGGGGGGGTCCCGGCCAGGATAATGAGCAGTTCTTC CATSRGGGPGQDNEQFF
TRBJ1-1 many TRBV5-1 . TGCGCCAGCAGCTTTACAGGGCTCACTGAAGCTTTCTTT CASSFTGLTEAFF
TRBJ1-2 . TRBV3-1 . TGTGCCAGCAGCCAAGGCGGCCATGATGGCTACACCTTC CASSQGGHDGYTF